Below, 21 T cell receptor beta chains from the same sample are listed, as sequenced in a study of blood T cell repertoires in COVID-19. Libraries were prepared by immunoSEQ multiplex PCR; TCRdb keeps only in-frame clonotypes and omits some of them. The table records around 72,000 clones, approximately 86% of them present only once. Source material: peripheral blood. These receptors were obtained from a man aged 45-65 years with acute or convalescent COVID-19.

V usage is TRBV5-1 and J usage is TRBJ1-2; a possible D gene is TRBD1 (6 bases). V dropped 2 bases and J dropped 2 bases, with 13 bases sitting between them. Per germline, CDR1 SGHRS and CDR2 YFSETQ. The CDR3 loop spans 15 amino acids. The CDR3 nucleotides read TGCGCCAGCAGCTTAGGGGACATGGCGAACTATGGCTACACCTTC. Translation: CASSLGDMANYGYTF. Together with reference TRBV5-1 and TRBJ1-2, the CDR3 gives the full variable domain: KAGVTQTPRYLIKTRGQQVTLSCSPISGHRSVSWYQQTPGQGLQFLFEYFSETQRNKGNFPGRFSGRQFSNSRSEMNVSTLELGDSALYLCASSLGDMANYGYTFGSGTRLTVV.

The chain links TRBV5-4 to TRBJ2-7, with D tentatively TRBD1 (5 bases). Per the germline V gene, CDR1 is SGHNT and CDR2 is YYREEE (reference sequence). The CDR3 has 14 amino acids. V was clipped by 4 bases and J by 4 bases, with 15 bases between them. CDR3 DNA: TGTGCCAGCAGCCCCCCGCAGGGCCCTTACGAGCAGTACTTC. This encodes CASSPPQGPYEQYF.

V and J are TRBV10-3 and TRBJ1-5; the D is unclear. This CDR3 comprises 13 residues. Germline CDR1 and CDR2: ENHRY and SYGVKD. V lost 3 bases, J lost 6 bases, and 9 bases lay in between. As DNA, the CDR3 is TGTGCCATCAGTGAAGAGGAGGGTCAGCCCCAGCATTTT. Translating it yields CAISEEEGQPQHF.

The rearrangement uses TRBV21-1 and TRBJ1-1; TRBD1 was called by the table and not checked on the DNA. TRBV21-1 is a documented pseudogene. The CDR3 has 18 residues. The CDR3 region is CASRLTGLMGYVNTEAFF. Written as DNA, the CDR3 is TGTGCCAGCAGACTGACAGGGTTGATGGGATATGTGAACACTGAAGCTTTCTTT.

This clone was detected once. The CDR3 sequence is CASSFIQGTEAFF. The CDR3 region has the DNA TGTGCCAGCAGCTTTATCCAGGGAACTGAAGCTTTCTTT. The chain has TRBV11-2 and TRBJ1-1, with D possibly TRBD1 on 5 matching bases. Trimming took off 3 bases at V and 5 bases at J, with 10 bases between the two ends. CDR1 and CDR2 (germline): SGHAT, FQNNGV. This CDR3 has 13 amino acids.

The chain combines TRBV5-1 with TRBJ2-5; 10 bases map to TRBD2. CDR1 is SGHRS and CDR2 is YFSETQ in the germline V gene. The CDR3 loop spans 15 amino acids. The junction had 7 bases not matched to a gene; V was cut back by 6 bases and J by 2 bases. CDR3 nucleotides: TGCGCCAGCATGAAACTAGCGGGGAAACAAGAGACCCAGTACTTC. Residues: CASMKLAGKQETQYF.

V and J are TRBV5-1 and TRBJ2-5; 8 bases line up with TRBD2. CDR1 and CDR2 from the germline V gene are SGHRS and YFSETQ. CDR3 length: 13 amino acids. Trimming at V came to 5 bases and at J to 5 bases, leaving 5 bases not matched to a gene. This CDR3 reads CASRSGGSETQYF. CDR3 coding DNA: TGCGCCAGCAGAAGCGGGGGATCTGAGACCCAGTACTTC.

The V gene is TRBV7-6, the J gene TRBJ2-2; D may be TRBD1 (5 bases). Deletions cut 1 base from V and 2 bases from J, with 11 bases between. This CDR3 spans 16 amino acids. Germline V gene sequence: CDR1 SGHVS, CDR2 FNYEAQ. The CDR3 here is CASSLESRGNTGELFF. The DNA for the CDR3 is TGTGCCAGCAGCTTAGAGTCAAGGGGAAACACCGGGGAGCTGTTTTTT.

The chain has TRBV19 and TRBJ2-7; 11 bases are shared with TRBD1. This CDR3 comprises 15 residues. Trimming at V came to 3 bases and at J to 3 bases, leaving 4 bases not matched to a gene. Germline CDR1 reads LNHDA; CDR2 reads SQIVND (reference sequence). The CDR3 region is CASSIGTGGLYEQYF. Here the CDR3 DNA reads TGTGCCAGTAGTATTGGGACAGGGGGACTCTACGAGCAGTACTTC.

The V call is TRBV28, the J call TRBJ2-2; TRBD1 is a possible D gene (5 bases). Germline V CDR1 and CDR2: MDHEN, SYDVKM. The CDR3 has 15 amino acids. Trimming pared 2 bases from V and 4 bases from J, leaving 11 bases between. The CDR3 reads CASSLVTQGTGELFF. Here the CDR3 DNA reads TGTGCCAGCAGTTTAGTTACCCAGGGCACCGGGGAGCTGTTTTTT.

The chain is built from TRBV2 and TRBJ1-6; tentatively, D is TRBD1 (5 bases). The CDR3 has 15 amino acids. Germline values: CDR1 SNHLY, CDR2 FYNNEI. The V end lost 3 bases, the J end lost 7 bases, and 13 bases lay between the germline ends. The CDR3 sequence: CASSEGPDSNSPLHF. In DNA, the CDR3 is TGTGCCAGCAGTGAGGGGCCAGACAGCAATTCACCCCTCCACTTT.

The chain links TRBV10-2 to TRBJ1-5, with 8 bases lining up with TRBD1. The CDR3 totals 13 residues. Germline V lookup: CDR1 WSHSY, CDR2 SAAADI. J gave up 7 bases and V 9 bases, and 8 bases lay outside the gene matches. CDR3 DNA: TGCGCCAGTGGACAGGGTTTAGGACAGCCCCAGCATTTT. The encoded protein is CASGQGLGQPQHF.

The V call is TRBV5-1, the J call TRBJ2-5; tentatively, D is TRBD2 (6 bases). V was pared by 1 base and J by 3 bases, with 13 bases between. The CDR3 loop spans 15 amino acids. Germline lookup yields CDR1 SGHRS and CDR2 YFSETQ. The CDR3 DNA reads TGCGCCAGCAGCTTGAACCCGGGAGCTAAAGAGACCCAGTACTTC. Translation gives CASSLNPGAKETQYF. Full variable domain (remainder filled in from reference TRBV5-1 and TRBJ2-5): KAGVTQTPRYLIKTRGQQVTLSCSPISGHRSVSWYQQTPGQGLQFLFEYFSETQRNKGNFPGRFSGRQFSNSRSEMNVSTLELGDSALYLCASSLNPGAKETQYFGPGTRLLVL.

The J gene is TRBJ1-4, the V gene TRBV2; TRBD1 agrees at 9 bases. V was pared by 8 bases and J by 8 bases, with 6 bases of the junction left unmatched. The CDR3 totals 13 residues. The germline gives CDR1 SNHLY, CDR2 FYNNEI. For the CDR3, the DNA is TGTGCCAGCCGGACAGGGGAACACGAAAAACTGTTTTTT. Protein sequence: CASRTGEHEKLFF.

The chain carries TRBV11-2 and TRBJ2-5, with 7 bases identical to TRBD1. The CDR3 has 15 residues. V trimming: 3 bases; J trimming: 4 bases; junction bases outside the gene matches: 8. Germline lookup yields CDR1 SGHAT and CDR2 FQNNGV. In DNA form, the CDR3 reads TGTGCCAGCAGCTTCGCACAGGGGATGGGAGAGACCCAGTACTTC. It is translated as CASSFAQGMGETQYF.

The chain employs TRBV12-3 or TRBV12-4 and TRBJ2-1; maybe TRBD1 (5 bases). The length of the CDR3 is 13 residues. With 5 bases removed from V and 5 bases from J, the gap between germline ends came to 10 bases. The CDR3 sequence is CASSIQVNNEQFF. The CDR3 DNA reads as TGTGCCAGCAGTATACAGGTAAACAATGAGCAGTTCTTC.

The chain uses TRBV29-1 and TRBJ1-3; D is possibly TRBD1 (6 bases). Trimming cost V 5 bases and J 0 bases, with 11 bases left between them. CDR1 and CDR2 (germline): SQVTM, ANQGSEA. The CDR3 spans 14 residues. The DNA of the CDR3 is TGCAGCGTTTTACAGGGAATCTCTGGAAACACCATATATTTT. It encodes CSVLQGISGNTIYF.

The V gene is TRBV5-1, the J gene TRBJ2-1, with D possibly being TRBD2 (5 bases). Trimming took 0 bases from V and 4 from J, leaving 11 bases between them. Germline CDR1 is SGHRS and CDR2 is YFSETQ. The CDR3 extends over 15 amino acids. The CDR3 DNA is TGCGCCAGCAGCTTGGCCGAGGGCAGATACAATGAGCAGTTCTTC. This sequence encodes CASSLAEGRYNEQFF.

J is TRBJ2-3 and V is TRBV7-2; TRBD2 matches 9 bases. Losses at the gene ends were 1 base for V and 4 bases for J; bases not matched to a gene: 3. The germline V gene has CDR1 SGHTA and CDR2 FQGNSA. This CDR3 has 15 amino acids. The DNA of the CDR3 is TGTGCCAGCAGCTTAGTAGCGGGGGTTTCAGATACGCAGTATTTT. Encoded protein: CASSLVAGVSDTQYF.

The V and J genes are TRBV19 and TRBJ2-4; 10 bases are a match to TRBD1. V trimming: 7 bases; J trimming: 6 bases; junction bases outside the gene matches: 3. CDR3 length: 13 residues. CDR1 LNHDA and CDR2 SQIVND come from the germline V gene (reference sequence). CDR3 nucleotide sequence: TGTGCCAGTACGACAGGGGGCGCAAACATTCAGTACTTC. Its protein product is CASTTGGANIQYF.

The V and J genes are TRBV7-9 and TRBJ2-4; D not certain. V was clipped by 1 base and J by 6 bases, with 10 bases between them. The CDR3 runs 14 residues. From germline, CDR1 is SEHNR and CDR2 FQNEAQ (reference sequence). CDR3 amino acids: CASSLGTDPNIQYF. In DNA form, the CDR3 reads TGTGCCAGCAGCTTAGGAACAGATCCAAACATTCAGTACTTC. Based on the CDR3 plus reference TRBV7-9 and TRBJ2-4, the full variable domain is DTGVSQNPRHKITKRGQNVTFRCDPISEHNRLYWYRQTLGQGPEFLTYFQNEAQLEKSRLLSDRFSAERPKGSFSTLEIQRTEQGDSAMYLCASSLGTDPNIQYFGAGTRLSVL.